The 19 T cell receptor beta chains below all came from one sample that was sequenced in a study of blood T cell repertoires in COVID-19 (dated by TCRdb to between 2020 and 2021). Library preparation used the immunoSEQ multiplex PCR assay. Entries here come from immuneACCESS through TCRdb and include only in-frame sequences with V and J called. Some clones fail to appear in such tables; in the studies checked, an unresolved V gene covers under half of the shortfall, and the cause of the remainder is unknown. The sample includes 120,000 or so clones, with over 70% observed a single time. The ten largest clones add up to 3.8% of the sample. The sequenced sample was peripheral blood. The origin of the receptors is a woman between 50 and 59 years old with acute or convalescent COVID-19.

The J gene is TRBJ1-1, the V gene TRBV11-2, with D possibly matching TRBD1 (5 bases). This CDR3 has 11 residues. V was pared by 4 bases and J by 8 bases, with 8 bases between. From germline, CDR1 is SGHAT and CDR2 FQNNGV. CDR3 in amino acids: CASSSGVEAFF. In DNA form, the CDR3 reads TGTGCCAGCAGCTCGGGGGTGGAAGCTTTCTTT.

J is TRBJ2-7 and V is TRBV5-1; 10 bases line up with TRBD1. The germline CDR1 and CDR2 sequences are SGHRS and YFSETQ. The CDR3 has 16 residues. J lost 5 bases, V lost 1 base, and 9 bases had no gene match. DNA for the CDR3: TGCGCCAGCAGCTTGCGCGGGACAGGGGTTTGGGACGAGCAGTACTTC. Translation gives CASSLRGTGVWDEQYF.

This CDR3 reads CASSLSGGSFNEQFF. CDR3 nucleotides: TGTGCCAGCAGCCTTAGCGGGGGTTCTTTTAATGAGCAGTTCTTC. The V call is TRBV7-3, the J call TRBJ2-1; TRBD2 matches 9 bases. After removal of 5 bases from V and 7 bases from J, the junction contained 9 bases not matched to a gene. CDR1 SGHTA and CDR2 FQGTGA come from the germline V gene. The CDR3 runs 15 residues.

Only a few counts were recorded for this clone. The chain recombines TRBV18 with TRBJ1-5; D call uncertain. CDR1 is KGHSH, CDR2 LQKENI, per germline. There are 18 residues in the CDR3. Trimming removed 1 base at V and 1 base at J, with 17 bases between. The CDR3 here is CASSPQQIHPGSNQPQHF. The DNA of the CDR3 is TGTGCCAGCTCACCACAGCAGATCCATCCGGGGAGCAATCAGCCCCAGCATTTT.

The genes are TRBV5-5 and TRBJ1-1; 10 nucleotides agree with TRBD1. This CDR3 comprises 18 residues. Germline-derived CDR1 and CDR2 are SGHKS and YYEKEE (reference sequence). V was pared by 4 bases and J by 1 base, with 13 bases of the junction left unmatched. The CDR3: CASSQLGTGVGRNTEAFF. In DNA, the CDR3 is TGTGCCAGCAGCCAACTAGGGACAGGGGTGGGAAGGAACACTGAAGCTTTCTTT.

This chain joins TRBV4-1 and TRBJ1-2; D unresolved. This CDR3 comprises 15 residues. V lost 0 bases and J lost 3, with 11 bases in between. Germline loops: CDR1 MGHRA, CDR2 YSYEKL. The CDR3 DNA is TGCGCCAGCAGCCAAGATCACGGGGTGGACTATGGCTACACCTTC. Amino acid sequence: CASSQDHGVDYGYTF.

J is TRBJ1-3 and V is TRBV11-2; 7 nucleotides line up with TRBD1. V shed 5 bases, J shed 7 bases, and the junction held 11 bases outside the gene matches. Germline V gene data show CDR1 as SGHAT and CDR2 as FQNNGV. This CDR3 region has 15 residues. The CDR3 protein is CASSPSRGSINTIYF. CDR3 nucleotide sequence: TGTGCCAGCAGCCCGAGCAGGGGGAGTATTAACACCATATATTTT.

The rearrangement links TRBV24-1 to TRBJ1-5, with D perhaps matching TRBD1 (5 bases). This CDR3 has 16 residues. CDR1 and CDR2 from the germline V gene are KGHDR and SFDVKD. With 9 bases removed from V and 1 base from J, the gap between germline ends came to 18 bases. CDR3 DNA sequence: TGTGCCACCTCTGCGGCCAGGACACAAAGCAATCAGCCCCAGCATTTT. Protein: CATSAARTQSNQPQHF.

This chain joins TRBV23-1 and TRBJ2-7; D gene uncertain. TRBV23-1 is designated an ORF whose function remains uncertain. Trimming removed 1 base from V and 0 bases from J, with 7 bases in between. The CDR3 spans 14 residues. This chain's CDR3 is CASSQYGYSYEQYF. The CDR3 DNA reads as TGCGCCAGCAGTCAATACGGGTACTCCTACGAGCAGTACTTC.

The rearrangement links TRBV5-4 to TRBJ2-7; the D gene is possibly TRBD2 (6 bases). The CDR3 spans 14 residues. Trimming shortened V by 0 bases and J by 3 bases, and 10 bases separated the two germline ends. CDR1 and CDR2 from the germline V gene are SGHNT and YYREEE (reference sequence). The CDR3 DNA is TGTGCCAGCAGCTTGGACGGGGGTTACTACGAGCAGTACTTC. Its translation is CASSLDGGYYEQYF. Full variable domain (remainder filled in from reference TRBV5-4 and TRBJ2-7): ETGVTQSPTHLIKTRGQQVTLRCSSQSGHNTVSWYQQALGQGPQFIFQYYREEENGRGNFPPRFSGLQFPNYSSELNVNALELDDSALYLCASSLDGGYYEQYFGPGTRLTVT.

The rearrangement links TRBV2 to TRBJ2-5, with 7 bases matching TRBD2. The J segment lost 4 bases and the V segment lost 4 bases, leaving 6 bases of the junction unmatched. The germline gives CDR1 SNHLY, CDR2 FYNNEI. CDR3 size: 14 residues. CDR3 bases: TGTGCCAGCAGTGTGGGGGGGGATCTAGAGACCCAGTACTTC. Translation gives CASSVGGDLETQYF.

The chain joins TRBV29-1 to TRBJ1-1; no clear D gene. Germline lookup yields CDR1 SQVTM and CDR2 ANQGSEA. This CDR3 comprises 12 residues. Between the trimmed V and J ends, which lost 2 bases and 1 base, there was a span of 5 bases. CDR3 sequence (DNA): TGCAGCGTTGAACCCAGGAACACTGAAGCTTTCTTT. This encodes CSVEPRNTEAFF.

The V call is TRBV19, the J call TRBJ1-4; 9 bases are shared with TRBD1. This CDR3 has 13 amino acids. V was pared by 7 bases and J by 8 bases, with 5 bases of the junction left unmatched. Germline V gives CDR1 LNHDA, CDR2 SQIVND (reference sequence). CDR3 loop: CASNRGHVEKLFF. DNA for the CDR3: TGTGCCAGTAACAGGGGGCACGTCGAAAAACTGTTTTTT.

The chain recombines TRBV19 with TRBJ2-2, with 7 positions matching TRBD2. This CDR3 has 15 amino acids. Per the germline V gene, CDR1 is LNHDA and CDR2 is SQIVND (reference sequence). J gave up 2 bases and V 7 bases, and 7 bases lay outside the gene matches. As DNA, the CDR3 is TGTGCCAGTATCTCGACTAGCCGAAACACCGGGGAGCTGTTTTTT. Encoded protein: CASISTSRNTGELFF.

CDR3 in amino acids: CASSSPRDTINEQYF. The CDR3 DNA sequence: TGTGCCAGCAGTTCCCCCCGGGACACCATTAACGAGCAGTACTTC. This rearrangement joins TRBV6-5 to TRBJ2-7; possible D gene TRBD1, 6 bases. The germline V and J ends were trimmed by 4 bases and 5 bases, with 18 bases remaining between them. Germline V gene sequence: CDR1 MNHEY, CDR2 SVGAGI. This CDR3 has 15 amino acids.

CDR3 residues: CASSATGTGSWNYGYTF. The CDR3 region has the DNA TGTGCCAGTAGTGCCACCGGGACAGGGTCATGGAACTATGGCTACACCTTC. This chain uses TRBV19 with TRBJ1-2; 9 nucleotides match TRBD1. The CDR3 has 17 amino acids. Germline CDR1 and CDR2: LNHDA and SQIVND (reference sequence). After removal of 5 bases from V and 2 bases from J, the junction contained 12 bases not matched to a gene.

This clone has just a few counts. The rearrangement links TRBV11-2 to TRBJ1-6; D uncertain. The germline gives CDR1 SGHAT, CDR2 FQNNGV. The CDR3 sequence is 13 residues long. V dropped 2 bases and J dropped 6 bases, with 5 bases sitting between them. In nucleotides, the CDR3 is TGTGCCAGCAGCTTATTCGGTAATTCACCCCTCCACTTT. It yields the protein CASSLFGNSPLHF.

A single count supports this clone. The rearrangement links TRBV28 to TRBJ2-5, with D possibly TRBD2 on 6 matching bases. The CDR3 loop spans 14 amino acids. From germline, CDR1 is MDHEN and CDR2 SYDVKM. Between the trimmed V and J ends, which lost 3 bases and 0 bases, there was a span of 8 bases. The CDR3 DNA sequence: TGTGCCAGCAGTTTGGGCGGGAACCAAGAGACCCAGTACTTC. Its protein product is CASSLGGNQETQYF.

The CDR3 loop is CASSVAVHSDTQYF. The CDR3 nucleotides read TGTGCCAGCAGCGTAGCGGTCCATTCAGATACGCAGTATTTT. The rearrangement links TRBV9 to TRBJ2-3, with D unclear. Germline values: CDR1 SGDLS, CDR2 YYNGEE. The CDR3 totals 14 residues. Trimming took 0 bases from V and 4 from J, leaving 9 bases between them.